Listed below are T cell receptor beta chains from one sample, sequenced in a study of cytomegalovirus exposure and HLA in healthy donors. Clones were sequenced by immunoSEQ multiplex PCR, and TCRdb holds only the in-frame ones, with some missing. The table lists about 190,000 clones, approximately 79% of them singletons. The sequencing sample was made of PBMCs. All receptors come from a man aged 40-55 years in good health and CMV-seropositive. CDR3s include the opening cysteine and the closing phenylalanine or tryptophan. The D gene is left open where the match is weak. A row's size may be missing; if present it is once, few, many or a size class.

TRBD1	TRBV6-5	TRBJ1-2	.	CASSYSRGQNYGYTF	TGTGCCAGCAGTTATTCAAGGGGGCAAAACTATGGCTACACCTTC
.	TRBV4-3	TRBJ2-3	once	CASSIGGTDTQYF	TGCGCCAGCAGCATCGGTGGCACAGATACGCAGTATTTT
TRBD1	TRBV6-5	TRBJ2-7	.	CASSSPGGRGQYF	TGTGCCAGCAGTTCCCCAGGGGGCCGGGGGCAGTACTTC
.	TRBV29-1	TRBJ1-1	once	CSVTGAQTRRNTEAFF	TGCAGCGTCACAGGTGCACAAACACGCCGGAACACTGAAGCTTTCTTT
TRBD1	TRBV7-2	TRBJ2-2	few	CASSLGQAGELFF	TGTGCCAGCAGCTTGGGACAGGCCGGGGAGCTGTTTTTT
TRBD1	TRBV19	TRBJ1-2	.	CASSIPQGASGYTF	TGTGCCAGTAGTATTCCACAGGGGGCGAGTGGCTACACCTTC
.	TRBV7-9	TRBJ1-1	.	CASSPSTVNTEAFF	TGTGCCAGCAGCCCCTCTACGGTGAACACTGAAGCTTTCTTT
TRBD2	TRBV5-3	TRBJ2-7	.	CARSHSGTRERYEQYF	TGTGCCAGAAGCCATTCCGGGACTAGGGAACGGTACGAGCAGTACTTC
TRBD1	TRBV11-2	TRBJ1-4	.	CASSLAGSGTGDEKLFF	TGTGCCAGCAGCTTAGCTGGAAGCGGGACAGGGGATGAAAAACTGTTTTTT
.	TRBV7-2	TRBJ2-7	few	CASSLGSPEQYF	TGTGCCAGCAGCTTAGGTAGCCCCGAGCAGTACTTC
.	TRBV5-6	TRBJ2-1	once	CASSLDGQPHEQFF	TGTGCCAGCAGCTTGGACGGACAGCCACATGAGCAGTTCTTC
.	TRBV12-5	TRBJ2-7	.	CASGLSRGRGLTYEQYF	TGTGCTAGTGGTTTGAGCCGGGGGCGGGGGTTAACCTACGAGCAGTACTTC
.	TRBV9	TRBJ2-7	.	CASSVGTPYEQYF	TGTGCCAGCAGCGTGGGGACACCGTACGAGCAGTACTTC
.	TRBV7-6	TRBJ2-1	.	CASSSPQRRVEEQFF	TGTGCCAGCAGCTCCCCCCAGAGGAGGGTTGAGGAGCAGTTCTTC
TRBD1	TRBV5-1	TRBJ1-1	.	CASSTGTVRSTEAFF	TGCGCCAGCAGCACTGGGACAGTACGGAGCACTGAAGCTTTCTTT
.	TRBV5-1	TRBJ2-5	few	CASSLPSQETQYF	TGCGCCAGCAGCTTACCGAGCCAAGAGACCCAGTACTTC
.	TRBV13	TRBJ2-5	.	CASSLVSSGGATQYF	TGTGCCAGCAGCTTAGTAAGTTCTGGAGGAGCGACCCAGTACTTC
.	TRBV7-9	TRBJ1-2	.	CASSLGLQRGYTF	TGTGCCAGCAGCCTGGGGCTTCAGAGAGGCTACACCTTC
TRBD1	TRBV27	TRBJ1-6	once	CASKATGGSPLHF	TGTGCCAGCAAAGCGACAGGGGGTTCACCCCTCCACTTT
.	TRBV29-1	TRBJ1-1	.	CSVVGQSTEAFF	TGCAGCGTTGTGGGACAAAGCACTGAAGCTTTCTTT
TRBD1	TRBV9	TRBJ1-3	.	CASSGGRTGSENTIYF	TGTGCCAGCAGCGGAGGGCGGACAGGTTCAGAAAACACCATATATTTT
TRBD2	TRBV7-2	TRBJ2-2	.	CASSPGGGRGANTGELFF	TGTGCCAGCAGCCCGGGGGGGGGACGGGGCGCGAACACCGGGGAGCTGTTTTTT
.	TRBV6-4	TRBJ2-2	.	CASTSDRNTGELFF	TGTGCCAGCACCTCGGACAGGAACACCGGGGAGCTGTTTTTT
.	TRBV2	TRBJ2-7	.	CATSGQDYEQYF	TGTGCCACCTCAGGGCAGGACTACGAGCAGTACTTC
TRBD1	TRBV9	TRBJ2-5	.	CASSTGQGDGQETQYF	TGTGCCAGCAGCACTGGACAGGGCGATGGACAAGAGACCCAGTACTTC
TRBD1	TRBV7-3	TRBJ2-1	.	CASSPTGASYNEQFF	TGTGCCAGCAGCCCGACAGGGGCTTCCTACAATGAGCAGTTCTTC